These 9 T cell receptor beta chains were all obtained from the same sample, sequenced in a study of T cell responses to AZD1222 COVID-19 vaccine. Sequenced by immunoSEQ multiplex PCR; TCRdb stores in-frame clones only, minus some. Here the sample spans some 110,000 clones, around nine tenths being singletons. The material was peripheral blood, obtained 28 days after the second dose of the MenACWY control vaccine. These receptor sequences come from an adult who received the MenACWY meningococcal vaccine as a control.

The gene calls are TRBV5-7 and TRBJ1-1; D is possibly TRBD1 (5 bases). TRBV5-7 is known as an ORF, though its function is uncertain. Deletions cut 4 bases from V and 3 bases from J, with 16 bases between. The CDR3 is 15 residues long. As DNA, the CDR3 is TGTGCCAGCAGCCCTCGGGAGGGGTGCGACACTGAAGCTTTCTTT. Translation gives CASSPREGCDTEAFF.

CDR3 coding DNA: TGCGCCAGCAGCTCCGGGTTTGGATCTGGAAACACCATATATTTT. Encoded protein: CASSSGFGSGNTIYF. This chain connects TRBV5-1 to TRBJ1-3; D gene unclear. CDR1 is SGHRS and CDR2 is YFSETQ in the germline V gene. Trimming pared 3 bases from V and 1 base from J, leaving 11 bases between. The CDR3 contains 15 residues.

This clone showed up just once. CDR3 DNA: TGTGCCAGCAGCCCCCGAGGGTCACGTACCTACAATGAGCAGTTCTTC. Translating gives CASSPRGSRTYNEQFF. This chain joins TRBV9 and TRBJ2-1; TRBD2 is a possible D gene (5 bases). Germline loops: CDR1 SGDLS, CDR2 YYNGEE. This CDR3 has 16 residues. V was trimmed by 4 bases and J by 2 bases, leaving 16 bases between them. The full variable domain, its missing parts supplied by reference TRBV9 and TRBJ2-1, is DSGVTQTPKHLITATGQRVTLRCSPRSGDLSVYWYQQSLDQGLQFLIQYYNGEERAKGNILERFSAQQFPDLHSELNLSSLELGDSALYFCASSPRGSRTYNEQFFGPGTRLTVL.

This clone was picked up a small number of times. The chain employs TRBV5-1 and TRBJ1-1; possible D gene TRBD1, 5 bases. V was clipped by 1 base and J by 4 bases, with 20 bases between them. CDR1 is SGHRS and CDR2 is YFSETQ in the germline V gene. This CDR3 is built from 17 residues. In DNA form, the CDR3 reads TGCGCCAGCAGCTTGAGGCAGGGCCCAGGCTCGGGCACTGAAGCTTTCTTT. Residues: CASSLRQGPGSGTEAFF.

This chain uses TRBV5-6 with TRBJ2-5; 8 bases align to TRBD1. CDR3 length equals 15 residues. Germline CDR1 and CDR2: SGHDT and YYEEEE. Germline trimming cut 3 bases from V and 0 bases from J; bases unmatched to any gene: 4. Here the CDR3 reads CASSSDREYQETQYF. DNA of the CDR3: TGTGCCAGCAGCTCGGACAGGGAGTACCAAGAGACCCAGTACTTC.

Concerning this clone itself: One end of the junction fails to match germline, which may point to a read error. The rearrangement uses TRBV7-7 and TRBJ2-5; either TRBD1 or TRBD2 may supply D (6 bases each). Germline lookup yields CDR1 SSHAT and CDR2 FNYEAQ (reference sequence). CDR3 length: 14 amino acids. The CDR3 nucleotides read TGTGCTAGCAGCTTTGGGGGGCCGCAAGAGACCCAGTACTTC. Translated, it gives CASSFGGPQETQYF.

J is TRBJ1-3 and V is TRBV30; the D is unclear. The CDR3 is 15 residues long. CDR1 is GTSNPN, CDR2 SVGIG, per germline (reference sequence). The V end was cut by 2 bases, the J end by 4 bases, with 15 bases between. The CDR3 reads CAWSPIGVDGNTIYF. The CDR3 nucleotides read TGTGCCTGGAGTCCAATCGGGGTCGACGGAAACACCATATATTTT. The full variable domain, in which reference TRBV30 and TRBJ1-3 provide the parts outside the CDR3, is SQTIHQWPATLVQPVGSPLSLECTVEGTSNPNLYWYRQAAGRGLQLLFYSVGIGQISSEVPQNLSASRPQDRQFILSSKKLLLSDSGFYLCAWSPIGVDGNTIYFGEGSWLTVV.

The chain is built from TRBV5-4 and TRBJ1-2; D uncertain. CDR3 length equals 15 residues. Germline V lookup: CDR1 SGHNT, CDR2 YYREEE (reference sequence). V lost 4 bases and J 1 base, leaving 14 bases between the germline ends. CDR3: CASSRLEGYNYGYTF. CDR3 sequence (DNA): TGTGCCAGCAGCCGTCTAGAGGGTTATAACTATGGCTACACCTTC. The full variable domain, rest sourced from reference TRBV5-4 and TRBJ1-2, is ETGVTQSPTHLIKTRGQQVTLRCSSQSGHNTVSWYQQALGQGPQFIFQYYREEENGRGNFPPRFSGLQFPNYSSELNVNALELDDSALYLCASSRLEGYNYGYTFGSGTRLTVV.

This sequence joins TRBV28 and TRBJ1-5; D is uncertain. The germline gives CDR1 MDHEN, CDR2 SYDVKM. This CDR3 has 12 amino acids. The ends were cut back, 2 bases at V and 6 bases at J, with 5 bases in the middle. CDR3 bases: TGTGCCAGCAGTTTACTTGGTCAGCCCCAGCATTTT. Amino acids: CASSLLGQPQHF.